There are many counts of the clone carrying this TCR beta chain. This specimen comes from a study of human T cells and chemical hapten exposure. Individual cDNA molecules had unique molecular identifiers attached to them by the library. TCRdb re-called the 5' RACE reads with MiXCR, one entry per CDR3 protein. The profile shows some 150,000 distinct CDR3 sequences, roughly 4.1% of them singletons. From whole blood left unfractionated, total RNA was extracted. Trimming took off 3 bases at V and 0 bases at J, with 9 bases between the two ends. Germline V lookup: CDR1 MDHEN, CDR2 SYDVKM. The CDR3 is 15 amino acids.

This TCR came from a female donor in good health. The J gene is TRBJ2-1, the V gene TRBV28, with D possibly TRBD2 on 5 matching bases. CDR3 protein: CASSFLGSSYNEQFF. CDR3 nucleotides: TGTGCCAGCAGTTTCTTAGGGAGCTCCTACAATGAGCAGTTCTTC.